Given below is one TCR beta chain in context. The sample comes from a study of T cell changes during pregnancy in multiple sclerosis. Some clones are missing from TCRdb's copy, which holds only in-frame ones; the method was immunoSEQ multiplex PCR. The sample holds roughly 80,000 clones; roughly 93% are singletons and the top ten take around 2.3%. The CDR3 spans 11 residues. Germline V CDR1 and CDR2: ENHRY, SYGVKD. Trimming took 4 bases from V and 11 from J, leaving 11 bases between them. This clonotype originated in a female donor with multiple sclerosis, enrolled in a pregnancy study. The rearrangement links TRBV10-3 to TRBJ1-1; D unresolved. Material: peripheral blood, obtained in the second trimester of pregnancy. As DNA, the CDR3 is TGTGCCATCAGTGCCGCCTGGGAGGCTTTCTTT. It translates to CAISAAWEAFF.